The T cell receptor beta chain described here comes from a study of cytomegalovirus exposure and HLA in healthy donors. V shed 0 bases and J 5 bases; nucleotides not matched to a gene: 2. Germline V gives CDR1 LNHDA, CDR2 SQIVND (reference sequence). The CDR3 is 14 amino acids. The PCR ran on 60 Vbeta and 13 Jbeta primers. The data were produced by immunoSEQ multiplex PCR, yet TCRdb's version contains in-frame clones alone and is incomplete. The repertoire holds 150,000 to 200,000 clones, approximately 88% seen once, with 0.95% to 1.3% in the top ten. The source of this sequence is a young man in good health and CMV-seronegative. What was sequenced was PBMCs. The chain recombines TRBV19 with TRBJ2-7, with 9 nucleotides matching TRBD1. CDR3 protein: CASSIEGQGNEQYF. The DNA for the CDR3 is TGTGCCAGTAGTATAGAGGGACAGGGCAACGAGCAGTACTTC.